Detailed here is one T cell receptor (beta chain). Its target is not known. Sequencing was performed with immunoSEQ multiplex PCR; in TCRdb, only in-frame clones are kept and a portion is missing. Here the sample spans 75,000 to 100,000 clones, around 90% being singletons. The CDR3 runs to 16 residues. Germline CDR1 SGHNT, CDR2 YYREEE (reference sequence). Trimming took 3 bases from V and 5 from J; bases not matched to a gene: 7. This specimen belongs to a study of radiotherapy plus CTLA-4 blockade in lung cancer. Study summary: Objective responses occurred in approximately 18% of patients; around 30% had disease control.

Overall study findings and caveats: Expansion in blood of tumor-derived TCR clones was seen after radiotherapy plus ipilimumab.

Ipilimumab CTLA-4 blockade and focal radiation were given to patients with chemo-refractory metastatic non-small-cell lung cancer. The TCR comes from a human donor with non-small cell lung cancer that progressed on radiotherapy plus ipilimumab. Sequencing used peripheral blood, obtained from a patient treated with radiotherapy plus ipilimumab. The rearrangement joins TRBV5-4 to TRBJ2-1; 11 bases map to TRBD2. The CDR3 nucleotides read TGTGCCAGCAGCTCCCTTAGCGGGAGGGTGAACAATGAGCAGTTCTTC. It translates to CASSSLSGRVNNEQFF.